This T cell receptor beta chain was recorded in a study of identical twins' blood T cells. Study results and limitations: Twin similarity might stem from environmental factors, not only genetics.

V lost 5 bases, J lost 7 bases, and 17 bases lay in between. The CDR3 sequence is 14 residues long. Germline loops: CDR1 LNHDA, CDR2 SQIVND (reference sequence). The authors' processing: Per-library CDR3 reads ranged 2.2 to 3.6 million; clonotypes, ~95,000 to ~550,000. TCRdb independently ran MiXCR on the 5' RACE reads; one entry per CDR3 protein. The authors' filters were not applied to this entry. Altogether roughly 340,000 distinct CDR3 sequences are present, about 28% being singletons, with the ten largest covering around 5.6%. A word on this clonotype: Its antigen is not identified.

Sequencing input: PBMCs. This chain uses TRBV19 with TRBJ1-2; D not resolved. The source is a woman between 18 and 55 years old in good health. CDR3: CASSAQVGSGGYTF. As DNA, the CDR3 is TGTGCCAGTAGTGCACAAGTGGGATCGGGTGGCTACACCTTC.